This TCR beta chain originates from a study of blood T cell repertoires in COVID-19. Study-level background: COVID-19 samples from acute and convalescent phases originated in the United States, Italy and Spain. T cells, B-cell-depleted T cells, or PBMCs provided the cDNA or gDNA that served as material.

The CDR3 covers 16 residues. Germline V gene sequence: CDR1 LGHDT, CDR2 YNNKEL (reference sequence). Trimming took 1 base from V and 4 from J; bases not matched to a gene: 8. Authors' analysis steps: The assay estimated nucleated cells by amplifying reference gene primers. Some clones are missing from TCRdb's copy, which holds only in-frame ones; the method was immunoSEQ multiplex PCR. V and J calls plus clone size are reproduced from that table; the DNA served to infer D and trimming. This sample has hundreds of thousands of clones; 85% to 90% occur once, and the top ten carry about 2.2%. Sequenced: peripheral blood. The TCR comes from a woman aged 45-65 years with acute or convalescent COVID-19. J is TRBJ2-7 and V is TRBV3-1 (or the pseudogene TRBV3-2); TRBD2 matches 9 bases. The CDR3 DNA is TGTGCCAGCAGCCAAGGGTTCCTACTAGCGGGTTACGAGCAGTACTTC. Its translation is CASSQGFLLAGYEQYF.